Shown below are 2 T cell receptor beta chains from a single sample sequenced in a study of cytomegalovirus exposure and HLA in healthy donors. In the PCR, 60 Vbeta and 13 Jbeta primers were used. Profiled with immunoSEQ multiplex PCR; TCRdb holds only in-frame clones, not every one. The sample has about 120,000 clones; roughly 80% are singletons. The sequencing input was PBMCs. All receptors derive from a man aged 25 to 40 in good health and CMV-seropositive.

J is TRBJ1-4 and V is TRBV6-6, with a weak D call TRBD1 (6 bases). CDR3 length: 13 residues. V was pared by 6 bases and J by 8 bases, with 13 bases between. The germline V gene has CDR1 MNHNY and CDR2 SVGAGI (reference sequence). The CDR3 bases are TGTGCCAGCAGCTGGGACAAAATCGAAAAACTGTTTTTT. It is translated as CASSWDKIEKLFF.

For this clone: A junction end diverges from the germline sequence, so it may reflect a read error. V is TRBV4-3 and J is TRBJ2-7; 8 nucleotides match TRBD2. This CDR3 comprises 17 residues. Germline CDR1 reads LGHNA; CDR2 reads YSLEER. CDR3 sequence reads: CASSQSITSGRSYEQHF. The CDR3 coding sequence is TGCGCCAGCAGCCAATCTATTACTAGCGGCCGTTCATACGAGCAGCACTTC.